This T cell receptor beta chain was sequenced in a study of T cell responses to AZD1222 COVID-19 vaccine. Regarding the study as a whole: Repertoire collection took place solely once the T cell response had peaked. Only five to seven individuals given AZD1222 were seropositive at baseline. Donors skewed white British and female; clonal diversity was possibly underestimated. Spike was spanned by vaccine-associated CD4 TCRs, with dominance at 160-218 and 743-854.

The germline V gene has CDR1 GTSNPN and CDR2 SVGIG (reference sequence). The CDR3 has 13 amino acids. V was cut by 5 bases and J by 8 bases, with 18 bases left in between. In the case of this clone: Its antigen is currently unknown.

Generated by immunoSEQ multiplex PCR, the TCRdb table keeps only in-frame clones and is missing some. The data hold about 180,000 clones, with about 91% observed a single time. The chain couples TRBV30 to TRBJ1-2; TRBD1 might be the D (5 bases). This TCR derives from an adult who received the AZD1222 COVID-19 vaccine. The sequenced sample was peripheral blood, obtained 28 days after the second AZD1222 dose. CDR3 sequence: CAWAPGRVGGYTF. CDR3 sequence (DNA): TGTGCCTGGGCTCCGGGCAGGGTGGGAGGCTACACCTTC.